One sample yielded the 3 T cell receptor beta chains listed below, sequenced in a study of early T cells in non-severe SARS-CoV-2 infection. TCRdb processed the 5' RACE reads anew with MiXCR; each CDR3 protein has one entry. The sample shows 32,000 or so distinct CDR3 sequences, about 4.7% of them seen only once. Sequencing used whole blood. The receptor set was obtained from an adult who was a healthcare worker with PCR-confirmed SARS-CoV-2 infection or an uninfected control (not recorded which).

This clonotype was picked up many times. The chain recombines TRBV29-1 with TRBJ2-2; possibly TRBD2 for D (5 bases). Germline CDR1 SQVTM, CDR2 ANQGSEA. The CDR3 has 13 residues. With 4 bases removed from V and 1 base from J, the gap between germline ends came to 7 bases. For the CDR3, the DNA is TGCAGCGTTGTCAGCGGGAACACCGGGGAGCTGTTTTTT. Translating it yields CSVVSGNTGELFF.

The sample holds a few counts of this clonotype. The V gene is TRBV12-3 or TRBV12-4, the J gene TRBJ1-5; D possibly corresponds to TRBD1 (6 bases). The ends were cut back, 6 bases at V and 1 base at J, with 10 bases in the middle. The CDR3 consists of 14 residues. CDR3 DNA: TGTGCCAGCAGATCCACAGGGAGCAATCAGCCCCAGCATTTT. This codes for CASRSTGSNQPQHF.

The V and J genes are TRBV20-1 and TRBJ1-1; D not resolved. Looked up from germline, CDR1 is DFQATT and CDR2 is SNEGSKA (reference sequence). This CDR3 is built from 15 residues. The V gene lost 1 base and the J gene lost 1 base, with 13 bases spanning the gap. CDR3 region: CSARGLNNKNTEAFF. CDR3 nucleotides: TGCAGTGCTAGAGGCCTCAACAACAAGAACACTGAAGCTTTCTTT.